One sample yielded the 32 T cell receptor beta chains listed below, sequenced in a study of CD8 T cells in ankylosing spondylitis. Study-wide results and caveats: What seemed typical of ankylosing spondylitis blood was a TCR beta motif built from about 8 highly homologous variants.

In TCRdb, the 5' RACE reads were re-called with MiXCR into one record per CDR3 protein. In the table there are 750,000 to 850,000 distinct CDR3 sequences, roughly 10% of which are singletons. Their specific antigens are unknown. The sequenced material came from blood, either unsorted or a sorted T cell fraction (not recorded which). The source is a male donor with ankylosing spondylitis.

The table lists this clonotype with many counts. Mismatch with germline at one junction end may stem from a read error. This rearrangement joins TRBV7-2 to TRBJ1-1; TRBD1 is a possible D gene (6 bases). Germline values: CDR1 SGHTA, CDR2 FQGNSA. The CDR3 contains 14 residues. The CDR3 DNA reads as TGCGCCAGCAGCTTGGCGGGGGCGGGGACTGAAGCTTTCTTT. Amino acid sequence: CASSLAGAGTEAFF.

The chain links TRBV24-1 to TRBJ1-5; possible D gene TRBD1, 6 bases. The germline V gene has CDR1 KGHDR and CDR2 SFDVKD. The V and J ends lost 3 bases and 7 bases respectively, with 15 bases between them. This CDR3 spans 15 amino acids. The CDR3 DNA sequence: TGTGCCACCAGTGATCCTTCATGGGGGGGCCAGCCCCAGCATTTT. Translation gives CATSDPSWGGQPQHF.

The V and J genes are TRBV30 and TRBJ2-2; D not certain. Trimming left V 3 bases short and J 5 bases short, with 10 bases between. This CDR3 has 13 residues. Germline loops: CDR1 GTSNPN, CDR2 SVGIG (reference sequence). The CDR3, as DNA: TGTGCCTGGAGCGCGAGGATTACCGGGGAGCTGTTTTTT. Translated: CAWSARITGELFF.

The genes are TRBV11-2 and TRBJ2-1; perhaps D is TRBD1 or TRBD2 (6 bases each). Between the trimmed V and J ends, which lost 4 bases and 2 bases, there was a span of 27 bases. Germline V lookup: CDR1 SGHAT, CDR2 FQNNGV. This CDR3 is built from 20 residues. The CDR3 region is CASSSRSSKAQGRTYNEQFF. CDR3 in DNA: TGTGCCAGCAGCTCCCGAAGTAGTAAAGCCCAGGGGAGGACCTACAATGAGCAGTTCTTC.

The chain is built from TRBV12-3 or TRBV12-4 and TRBJ2-5; D might be TRBD2 (6 bases). Trimming removed 3 bases from V and 2 bases from J, with 13 bases in between. The CDR3 is 15 amino acids. Here the CDR3 reads CASSFRAGLQETQYF. CDR3 nucleotides: TGTGCCAGCAGTTTTAGGGCGGGACTTCAAGAGACCCAGTACTTC.

This clonotype was seen more than once but under ten times. The chain combines TRBV20-1 with TRBJ2-7; D gene unclear. Trimming took off 5 bases at V and 6 bases at J, with 11 bases between the two ends. The CDR3 is 11 amino acids. Per germline, CDR1 DFQATT and CDR2 SNEGSKA (reference sequence). DNA of the CDR3: TGCAGTGCTCTGGCTAGGTCCGAGCAGTACTTC. This codes for CSALARSEQYF.

This clonotype came up a few times. The chain uses TRBV20-1 and TRBJ2-1; maybe TRBD2 (7 bases). Per germline, CDR1 DFQATT and CDR2 SNEGSKA (reference sequence). CDR3 length: 16 residues. V lost 6 bases and J lost 4, with 22 bases in between. CDR3 protein: CSAVALRGLQYNEQFF. In DNA, the CDR3 is TGCAGTGCCGTAGCATTGCGGGGGCTACAATACAATGAGCAGTTCTTC.

The rearrangement links TRBV5-4 to TRBJ1-4; the D is unclear. The germline gives CDR1 SGHNT, CDR2 YYREEE (reference sequence). CDR3 length: 16 amino acids. V lost 2 bases, J lost 3 bases, and 14 bases lay in between. The CDR3 reads CASSLGGIAANEKLFF. The CDR3 DNA follows: TGTGCCAGCAGCTTAGGCGGGATTGCGGCTAATGAAAAACTGTTTTTT.

CDR3 amino acids: CSARPGTSGQYEQYF. The DNA for the CDR3 is TGCAGTGCTCGACCCGGGACTAGCGGGCAATACGAGCAGTACTTC. The chain has TRBV20-1 and TRBJ2-7; TRBD2 matches at 12 bases. Germline lookup yields CDR1 DFQATT and CDR2 SNEGSKA (reference sequence). The CDR3 contains 15 residues. V lost 5 bases and J lost 4; bases outside the gene matches: 9.

The table lists this clonotype with a few counts. DNA of the CDR3: TGCAGTGGGGTCGTGGGACAGAACTACGAGCAGTACTTC. It translates to CSGVVGQNYEQYF. This chain uses TRBV20-1 with TRBJ2-7, with TRBD1 matching over 7 bases. J gave up 3 bases and V 7 bases, and 9 bases lay outside the gene matches. Germline loops: CDR1 DFQATT, CDR2 SNEGSKA (reference sequence). The CDR3 has 13 amino acids.

This clonotype was counted between two and nine times. This chain joins TRBV14 and TRBJ1-2; D may be TRBD1 (5 bases). The germline gives CDR1 SGHDN, CDR2 FVKESK. The V and J ends lost 1 base and 14 bases respectively, with 20 bases between them. There are 14 residues in the CDR3. The CDR3 DNA sequence: TGTGCCAGCAGCCAAGCCGGGACGGGAGTGGCTAGAACCTTC. Translated, it gives CASSQAGTGVARTF.

This clonotype appeared many times. The rearrangement uses TRBV6-1 and TRBJ1-2; TRBD1 is a possible D gene (5 bases). The length of the CDR3 is 13 residues. Germline lookup yields CDR1 MNHNS and CDR2 SASEGT. V lost 8 bases to trimming and J lost 4 bases, with 14 bases between them. CDR3 amino acids: CASFYGAGYGYTF. The CDR3 nucleotides read TGTGCCAGCTTCTACGGGGCAGGCTATGGCTACACCTTC.

This clonotype was seen many times. The chain combines TRBV29-1 with TRBJ2-7; D is ambiguous. The germline V and J ends were trimmed by 4 bases and 0 bases, with 10 bases remaining between them. The CDR3 is 13 amino acids. The germline gives CDR1 SQVTM, CDR2 ANQGSEA. CDR3 protein: CSVVSVLSYEQYF. The CDR3 bases are TGCAGCGTTGTTAGTGTCCTCTCCTACGAGCAGTACTTC.

This clonotype was seen more than once but under ten times. The rearrangement links TRBV6-5 to TRBJ2-2; maybe TRBD2 (5 bases). V was clipped by 2 bases and J by 6 bases, with 7 bases between them. The CDR3 spans 13 residues. Germline lookup yields CDR1 MNHEY and CDR2 SVGAGI. The CDR3 loop is CASSYGGSGELFF. CDR3 coding DNA: TGTGCCAGCAGTTACGGCGGGTCCGGGGAGCTGTTTTTT.

This chain connects TRBV20-1 to TRBJ2-3, with 9 bases matching TRBD2. The J segment lost 4 bases and the V segment lost 5 bases, leaving 10 bases of the junction unmatched. CDR1 DFQATT and CDR2 SNEGSKA come from the germline V gene (reference sequence). The CDR3 is 15 residues long. The CDR3 protein is CSAPRLAGWADTQYF. CDR3 sequence (DNA): TGCAGTGCTCCTCGTCTAGCGGGGTGGGCAGATACGCAGTATTTT.

The chain employs TRBV13 and TRBJ2-7; 7 bases are shared with TRBD1. The CDR3 is made up of 16 amino acids. Losses at the gene ends were 1 base for V and 2 bases for J; bases not matched to a gene: 8. Germline V gene sequence: CDR1 PRHDT, CDR2 FYEKMQ (reference sequence). DNA for the CDR3: TGTGCCAGCAGCTTAGAAGTGGGACAGCGACCCTACGAGCAGTACTTC. As protein: CASSLEVGQRPYEQYF.

This clonotype turned up a few times. The chain uses TRBV9 and TRBJ2-7; D is undetermined. Germline loops: CDR1 SGDLS, CDR2 YYNGEE. The CDR3 has 9 residues. Trimming removed 3 bases at V and 7 bases at J, with 2 bases between. CDR3 nucleotide sequence: TGTGCCAGCAGCGCTGAGCAGTACTTC. Encoded protein: CASSAEQYF. Supplemented by reference TRBV9 and TRBJ2-7, the full variable domain reads DSGVTQTPKHLITATGQRVTLRCSPRSGDLSVYWYQQSLDQGLQFLIQYYNGEERAKGNILERFSAQQFPDLHSELNLSSLELGDSALYFCASSAEQYFGPGTRLTVT.

The V gene is TRBV20-1, the J gene TRBJ1-1; D possibly corresponds to TRBD1 (5 bases). CDR3 length: 12 amino acids. Germline V CDR1 and CDR2: DFQATT, SNEGSKA (reference sequence). V was clipped by 4 bases and J by 9 bases, with 15 bases between them. Written as DNA, the CDR3 is TGCAGTGCTACGCCCCAGGGCAGGAAAGCTTTCTTT. This translates into CSATPQGRKAFF.

This clonotype was observed a few times. The V gene is TRBV14, the J gene TRBJ1-1; D call uncertain. Germline V lookup: CDR1 SGHDN, CDR2 FVKESK. Trimming shortened V by 2 bases and J by 3 bases, and 7 bases separated the two germline ends. CDR3 length equals 13 residues. The CDR3: CASSQRRYTEAFF. CDR3 sequence (DNA): TGTGCCAGCAGCCAAAGAAGATACACTGAAGCTTTCTTT.

The chain couples TRBV20-1 to TRBJ2-1; D remains ambiguous. The CDR3 loop spans 13 amino acids. Trimming left V 6 bases short and J 9 bases short, with 18 bases between. Germline CDR1 is DFQATT and CDR2 is SNEGSKA (reference sequence). In DNA form, the CDR3 reads TGCAGTGCCCTGGACGGCGGAAAACCTGAGCAGTTCTTC. It yields the protein CSALDGGKPEQFF.

This clonotype was detected many times. The V and J genes are TRBV6-2 or TRBV6-3 and TRBJ1-5; D is unclear. The V and J ends lost 5 bases and 5 bases respectively, with 10 bases between them. This CDR3 contains 13 residues. Germline V CDR1 and CDR2: MNHEY, SVGEGT. In DNA form, the CDR3 reads TGTGCCAGCAGTAAAGACGGCTATCAGCCCCAGCATTTT. It yields the protein CASSKDGYQPQHF.

For the CDR3, the DNA is TGTGCCAGCAGTTTAAACACTATTTATTTTAATTCACCCCTCCACTTT. The encoded protein is CASSLNTIYFNSPLHF. The gene calls are TRBV28 and TRBJ1-6, with D unresolved. V lost 2 bases and J 6 bases, leaving 14 bases between the germline ends. The CDR3 has 16 amino acids. CDR1 is MDHEN, CDR2 SYDVKM, per germline.

V usage is TRBV7-2 and J usage is TRBJ2-7; D unclear. The germline gives CDR1 SGHTA, CDR2 FQGNSA. V was pared by 0 bases and J by 7 bases, with 10 bases between. This CDR3 region has 13 residues. The CDR3 bases are TGTGCCAGCAGCTTAGCAGGTATCTGGGAGCAGTACTTC. Translation: CASSLAGIWEQYF.

V gene TRBV12-3 or TRBV12-4 combines with J gene TRBJ1-1, with 8 bases aligning to TRBD1. The CDR3 runs 11 residues. Unmatched junction bases numbered 4, after V lost 4 bases and J lost 12 bases. The CDR3 region has the DNA TGTGCCAGCAGTTACAGGGGGACGCCTTTCTTT. Amino acid sequence: CASSYRGTPFF.

This clonotype was seen repeatedly, ten times or more. The chain carries TRBV20-1 and TRBJ2-3; the match to TRBD1 covers 9 bases. Germline CDR1 reads DFQATT; CDR2 reads SNEGSKA (reference sequence). This CDR3 has 16 amino acids. J gave up 0 bases and V 0 bases, and 4 bases lay outside the gene matches. CDR3 in DNA: TGCAGTGCTAGAGAGGACAGGGGAGCTAGCACAGATACGCAGTATTTT. It yields the protein CSAREDRGASTDTQYF.

This clonotype showed up just a few times. The chain recombines TRBV20-1 with TRBJ2-1; TRBD2 agrees at 12 bases. Germline V gene data show CDR1 as DFQATT and CDR2 as SNEGSKA (reference sequence). The CDR3 totals 17 residues. With 2 bases clipped from V and 1 base from J, the junction kept 6 bases outside the gene matches. The CDR3 here is CSARRTSGTISYNEQFF. In nucleotides, the CDR3 is TGCAGTGCTAGAAGGACTAGCGGGACCATTTCCTACAATGAGCAGTTCTTC.

The chain has TRBV18 and TRBJ2-2; perhaps TRBD2 as D (6 bases). Germline CDR1 KGHSH, CDR2 LQKENI. V shed 2 bases and J shed 3 bases, with 10 bases lying between them. The length of the CDR3 is 15 residues. For the CDR3, the DNA is TGTGCCAGCTCACCAATCAGGAGGGACACCGGGGAGCTGTTTTTT. Translated, it gives CASSPIRRDTGELFF.

The sample holds many counts of this clonotype. V and J are TRBV29-1 and TRBJ2-7, with 9 bases identical to TRBD1. CDR1 and CDR2 from the germline V gene are SQVTM and ANQGSEA. The V segment lost 6 bases and the J segment 2 bases; nucleotides outside the gene matches: 8. The CDR3 consists of 14 residues. The DNA of the CDR3 is TGCAGCGTCGGTACCGGGACAGGGCCCTACGAGCAGTACTTC. As protein: CSVGTGTGPYEQYF.

This clonotype was found a few times. The J gene is TRBJ2-6, the V gene TRBV7-3; the match to TRBD1 covers 7 bases. CDR1 is SGHTA and CDR2 is FQGTGA in the germline V gene. CDR3 length equals 15 residues. Trimming cost V 5 bases and J 2 bases; bases outside gene matches: 3. The CDR3 here is CASSQDRAGANVLTF. The CDR3 region has the DNA TGTGCCAGCAGCCAAGACAGGGCTGGGGCCAACGTCCTGACTTTC.

Ten or more counts support this clonotype. Here the CDR3 DNA reads TGCGCCAGCAGCGAGGACCTGAACACTGAAGCTTTCTTT. Its protein is CASSEDLNTEAFF. V is TRBV4-3 and J is TRBJ1-1; D is uncertain. From germline, CDR1 is LGHNA and CDR2 YSLEER. CDR3 length equals 13 residues. V lost 5 bases, J lost 0 bases, and 7 bases lay in between.

On this clonotype: Here the CDR3 omits its conserved ending phenylalanine or tryptophan, so a read error is the likely source. This chain links TRBV18 with TRBJ1-5; D might be TRBD1 (6 bases). Germline CDR1 and CDR2: KGHSH and LQKENI. The CDR3 totals 14 residues. Deletions cut 6 bases from V and 0 bases from J, with 9 bases between. In nucleotides, the CDR3 is TGTGCCAGCTCTGGGGACAATAGCAATCAGCCCCAGCATTTG. Its protein is CASSGDNSNQPQHL.

J is TRBJ1-1 and V is TRBV29-1; 9 nucleotides line up with TRBD1. Germline V gene sequence: CDR1 SQVTM, CDR2 ANQGSEA. J was trimmed by 2 bases and V by 7 bases; bases with no gene match: 8. The CDR3 is 14 amino acids. The CDR3 loop reads CSALGTGSNTEAFF. The CDR3 DNA reads as TGCAGCGCCCTCGGGACAGGGTCTAACACTGAAGCTTTCTTT.